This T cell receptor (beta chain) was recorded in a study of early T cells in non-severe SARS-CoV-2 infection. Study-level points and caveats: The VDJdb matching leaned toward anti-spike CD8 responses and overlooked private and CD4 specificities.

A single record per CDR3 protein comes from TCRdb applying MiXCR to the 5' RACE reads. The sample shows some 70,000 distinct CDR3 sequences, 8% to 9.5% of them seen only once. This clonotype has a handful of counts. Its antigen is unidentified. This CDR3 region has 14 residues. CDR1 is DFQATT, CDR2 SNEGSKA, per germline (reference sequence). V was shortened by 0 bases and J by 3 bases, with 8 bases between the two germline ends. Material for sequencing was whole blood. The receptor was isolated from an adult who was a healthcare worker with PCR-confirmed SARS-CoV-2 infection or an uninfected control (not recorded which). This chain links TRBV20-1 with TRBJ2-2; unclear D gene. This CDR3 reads CSARDGAHTGELFF. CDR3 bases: TGCAGTGCTAGAGACGGAGCCCACACCGGGGAGCTGTTTTTT.